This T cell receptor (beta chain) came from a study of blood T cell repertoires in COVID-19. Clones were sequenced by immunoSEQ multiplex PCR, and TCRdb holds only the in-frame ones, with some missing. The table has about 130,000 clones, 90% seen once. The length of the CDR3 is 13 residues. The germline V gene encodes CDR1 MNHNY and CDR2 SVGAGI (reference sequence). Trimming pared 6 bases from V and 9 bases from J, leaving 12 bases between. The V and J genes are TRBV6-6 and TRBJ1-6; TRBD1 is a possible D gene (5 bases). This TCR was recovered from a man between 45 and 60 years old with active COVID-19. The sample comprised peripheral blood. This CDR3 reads CASRDRQSSPLHF. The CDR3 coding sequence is TGTGCCAGCAGGGATAGACAGAGTTCACCCCTCCACTTT.